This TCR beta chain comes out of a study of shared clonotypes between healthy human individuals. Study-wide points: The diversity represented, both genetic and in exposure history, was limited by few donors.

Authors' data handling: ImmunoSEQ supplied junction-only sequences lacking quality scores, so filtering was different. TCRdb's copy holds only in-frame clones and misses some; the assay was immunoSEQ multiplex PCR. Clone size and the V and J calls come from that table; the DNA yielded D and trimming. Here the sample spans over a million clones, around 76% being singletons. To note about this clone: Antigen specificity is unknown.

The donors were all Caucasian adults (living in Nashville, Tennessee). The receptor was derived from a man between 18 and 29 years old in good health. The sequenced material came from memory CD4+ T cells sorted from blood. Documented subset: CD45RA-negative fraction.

The CDR3 region is CAASGLANTEAFF. In DNA, the CDR3 is TGTGCCGCCTCAGGGTTGGCAAACACTGAAGCTTTCTTT. This chain uses TRBV6-1 with TRBJ1-1; TRBD1 is a possible D gene (5 bases). The V gene's germline CDR1 is MNHNS and CDR2 SASEGT. Trimming removed 11 bases from V and 2 bases from J, with 15 bases in between. The CDR3 spans 13 residues.